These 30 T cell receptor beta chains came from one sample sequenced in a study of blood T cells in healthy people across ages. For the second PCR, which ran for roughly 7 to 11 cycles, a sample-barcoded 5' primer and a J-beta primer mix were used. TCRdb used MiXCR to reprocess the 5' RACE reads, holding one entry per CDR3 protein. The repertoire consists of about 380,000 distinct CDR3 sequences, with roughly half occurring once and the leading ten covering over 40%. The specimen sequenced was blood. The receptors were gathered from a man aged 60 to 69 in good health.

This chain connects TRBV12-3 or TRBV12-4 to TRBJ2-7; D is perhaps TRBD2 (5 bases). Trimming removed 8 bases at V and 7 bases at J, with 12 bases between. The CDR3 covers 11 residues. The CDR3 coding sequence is TGTGCCAGCGGGCGGACGGGGGAGCAGTACTTC. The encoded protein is CASGRTGEQYF.

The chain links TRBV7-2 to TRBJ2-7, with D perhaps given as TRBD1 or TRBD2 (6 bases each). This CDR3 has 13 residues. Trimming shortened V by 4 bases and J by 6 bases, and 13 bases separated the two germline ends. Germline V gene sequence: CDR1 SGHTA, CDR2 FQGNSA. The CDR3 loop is CASSSGAGFEQYF. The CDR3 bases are TGTGCCAGCAGCTCGGGGGCGGGGTTCGAGCAGTACTTC. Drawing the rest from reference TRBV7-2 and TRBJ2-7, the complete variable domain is GAGVSQSPSNKVTEKGKDVELRCDPISGHTALYWYRQSLGQGLEFLIYFQGNSAPDKSGLPSDRFSAERTGGSVSTLTIQRTQQEDSAVYLCASSSGAGFEQYFGPGTRLTVT.

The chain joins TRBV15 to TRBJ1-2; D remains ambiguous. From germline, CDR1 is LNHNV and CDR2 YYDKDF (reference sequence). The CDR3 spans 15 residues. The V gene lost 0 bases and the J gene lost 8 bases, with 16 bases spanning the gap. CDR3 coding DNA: TGTGCCACCAGCAGAGAGGCGACTACTATGGCCGGCTACACCTTC. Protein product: CATSREATTMAGYTF.

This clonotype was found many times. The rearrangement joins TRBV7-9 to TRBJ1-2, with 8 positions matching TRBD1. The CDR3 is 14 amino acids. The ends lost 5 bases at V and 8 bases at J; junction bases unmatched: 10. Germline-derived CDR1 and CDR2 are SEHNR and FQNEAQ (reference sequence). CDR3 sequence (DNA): TGTGCCAGCAGCCCCGGGACAGGCGCAGGAGGCTACACCTTC. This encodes CASSPGTGAGGYTF. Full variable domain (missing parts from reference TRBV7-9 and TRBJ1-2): DTGVSQNPRHKITKRGQNVTFRCDPISEHNRLYWYRQTLGQGPEFLTYFQNEAQLEKSRLLSDRFSAERPKGSFSTLEIQRTEQGDSAMYLCASSPGTGAGGYTFGSGTRLTVV.

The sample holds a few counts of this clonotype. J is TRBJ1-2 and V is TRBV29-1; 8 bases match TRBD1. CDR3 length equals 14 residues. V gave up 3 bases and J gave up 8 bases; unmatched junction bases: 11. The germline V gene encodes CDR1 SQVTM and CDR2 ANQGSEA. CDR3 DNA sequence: TGCAGCGTTGAGGTCTCAGGGGGCGCGGGAGGCTACACCTTC. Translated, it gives CSVEVSGGAGGYTF. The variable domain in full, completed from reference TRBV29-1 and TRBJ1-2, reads SAVISQKPSRDICQRGTSLTIQCQVDSQVTMMFWYRQQPGQSLTLIATANQGSEATYESGFVIDKFPISRPNLTFSTLTVSNMSPEDSSIYLCSVEVSGGAGGYTFGSGTRLTVV.

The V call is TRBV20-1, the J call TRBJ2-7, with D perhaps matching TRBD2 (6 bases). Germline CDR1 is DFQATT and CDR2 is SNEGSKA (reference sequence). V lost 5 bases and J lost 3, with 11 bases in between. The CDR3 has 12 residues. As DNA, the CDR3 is TGCAGTGCTTTGGACTACCTCTACGAGCAGTACTTC. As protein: CSALDYLYEQYF.

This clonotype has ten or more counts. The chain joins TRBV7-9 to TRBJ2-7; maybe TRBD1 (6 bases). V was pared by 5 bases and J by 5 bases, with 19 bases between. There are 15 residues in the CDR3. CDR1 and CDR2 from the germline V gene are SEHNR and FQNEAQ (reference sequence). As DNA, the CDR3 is TGTGCCAGCAGCCCCAAACACAGGGTGTCGGACGAGCAGTACTTC. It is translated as CASSPKHRVSDEQYF.

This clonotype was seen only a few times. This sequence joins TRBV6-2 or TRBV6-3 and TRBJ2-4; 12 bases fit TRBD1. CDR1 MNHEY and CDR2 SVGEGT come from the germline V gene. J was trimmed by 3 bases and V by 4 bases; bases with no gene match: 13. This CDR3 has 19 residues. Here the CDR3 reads CASSSRPGTGGGGKNIQYF. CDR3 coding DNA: TGTGCCAGCAGTTCTCGTCCCGGGACAGGGGGCGGCGGCAAAAACATTCAGTACTTC.

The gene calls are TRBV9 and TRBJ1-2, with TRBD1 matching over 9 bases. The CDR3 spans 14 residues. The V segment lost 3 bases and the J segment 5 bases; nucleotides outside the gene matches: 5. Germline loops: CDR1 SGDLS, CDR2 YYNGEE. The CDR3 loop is CASSATGGMYGYTF. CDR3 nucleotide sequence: TGTGCCAGCAGCGCGACAGGGGGAATGTATGGCTACACCTTC.

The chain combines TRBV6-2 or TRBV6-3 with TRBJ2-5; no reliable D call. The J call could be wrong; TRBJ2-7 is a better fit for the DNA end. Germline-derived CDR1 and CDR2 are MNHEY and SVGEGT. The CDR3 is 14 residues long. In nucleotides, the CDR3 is TGTGCCAGCAGTTACTCGATGACCGGGCGCGAGCAGTACTTC. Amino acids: CASSYSMTGREQYF.

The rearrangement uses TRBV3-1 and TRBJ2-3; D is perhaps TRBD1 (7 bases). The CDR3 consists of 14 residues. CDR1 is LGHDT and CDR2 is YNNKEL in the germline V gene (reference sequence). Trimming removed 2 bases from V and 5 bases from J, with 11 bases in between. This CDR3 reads CASSQQGGRDTQYF. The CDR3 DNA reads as TGTGCCAGCAGCCAACAGGGGGGCCGAGATACGCAGTATTTT.

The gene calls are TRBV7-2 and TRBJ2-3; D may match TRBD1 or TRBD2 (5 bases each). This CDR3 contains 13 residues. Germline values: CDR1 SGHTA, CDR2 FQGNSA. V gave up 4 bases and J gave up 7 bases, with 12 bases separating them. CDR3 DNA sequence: TGTGCCAGCAGCTCCCCAGGGAGTCATACGCAGTATTTT. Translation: CASSSPGSHTQYF.

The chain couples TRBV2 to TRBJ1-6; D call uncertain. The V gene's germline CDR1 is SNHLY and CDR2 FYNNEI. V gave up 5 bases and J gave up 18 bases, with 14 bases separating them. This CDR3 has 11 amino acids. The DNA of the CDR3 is TGTGCCAGCAGTCGCGAGCCTTACCCCCACTTT. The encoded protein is CASSREPYPHF.

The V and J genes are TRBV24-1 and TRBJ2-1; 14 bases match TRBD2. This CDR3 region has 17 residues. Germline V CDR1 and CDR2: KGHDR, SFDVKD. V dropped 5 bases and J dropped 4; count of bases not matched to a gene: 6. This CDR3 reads CATSVPTSGRGYNEQFF. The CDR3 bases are TGTGCCACCAGTGTCCCGACTAGCGGGAGGGGGTACAATGAGCAGTTCTTC.

The CDR3 sequence: CASSPLASGENEQYF. The CDR3 DNA reads TGTGCCAGCAGCCCCTTGGCTAGCGGGGAAAATGAGCAGTACTTC. J is TRBJ2-5 and V is TRBV6-5; 9 bases agree with TRBD2. The V segment lost 6 bases and the J segment 11 bases; nucleotides outside the gene matches: 16. The CDR3 loop spans 15 amino acids. The V gene's germline CDR1 is MNHEY and CDR2 SVGAGI.

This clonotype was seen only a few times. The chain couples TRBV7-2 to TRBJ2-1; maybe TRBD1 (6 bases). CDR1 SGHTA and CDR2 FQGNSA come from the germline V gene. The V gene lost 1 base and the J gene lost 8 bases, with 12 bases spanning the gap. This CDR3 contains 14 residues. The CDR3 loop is CASSLVSRGDEQFF. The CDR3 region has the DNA TGTGCCAGCAGCTTAGTGTCCAGGGGTGATGAGCAGTTCTTC.

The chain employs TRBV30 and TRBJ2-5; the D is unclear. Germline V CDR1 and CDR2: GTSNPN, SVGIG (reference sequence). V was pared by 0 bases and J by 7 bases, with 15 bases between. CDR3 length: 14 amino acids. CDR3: CAWSVLRERATQYF. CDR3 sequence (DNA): TGTGCCTGGAGTGTACTAAGGGAACGCGCGACCCAGTACTTC.

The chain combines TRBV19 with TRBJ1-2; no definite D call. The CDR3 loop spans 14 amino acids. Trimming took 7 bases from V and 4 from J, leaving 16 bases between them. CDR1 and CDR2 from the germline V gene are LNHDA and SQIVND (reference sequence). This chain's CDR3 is CASTSLNGPYGYTF. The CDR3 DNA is TGTGCCAGTACCTCCTTAAACGGCCCCTATGGCTACACCTTC. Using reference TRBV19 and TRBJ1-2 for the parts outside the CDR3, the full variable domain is DGGITQSPKYLFRKEGQNVTLSCEQNLNHDAMYWYRQDPGQGLRLIYYSQIVNDFQKGDIAEGYSVSREKKESFPLTVTSAQKNPTAFYLCASTSLNGPYGYTFGSGTRLTVV.

This CDR3 reads CASSQQPTDTQYF. The DNA of the CDR3 is TGTGCCAGCAGCCAACAGCCCACAGATACGCAGTATTTT. The chain couples TRBV14 to TRBJ2-3; no definite D call. V lost 2 bases, J lost 2 bases, and 5 bases lay in between. This CDR3 is built from 13 residues. CDR1 is SGHDN, CDR2 FVKESK, per germline.

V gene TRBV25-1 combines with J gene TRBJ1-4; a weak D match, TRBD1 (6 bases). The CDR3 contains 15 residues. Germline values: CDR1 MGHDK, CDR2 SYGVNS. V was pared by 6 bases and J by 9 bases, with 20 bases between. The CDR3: CASRGQSYGAKKLFF. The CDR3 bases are TGTGCCAGCAGAGGACAGTCTTACGGGGCTAAAAAACTGTTTTTT.

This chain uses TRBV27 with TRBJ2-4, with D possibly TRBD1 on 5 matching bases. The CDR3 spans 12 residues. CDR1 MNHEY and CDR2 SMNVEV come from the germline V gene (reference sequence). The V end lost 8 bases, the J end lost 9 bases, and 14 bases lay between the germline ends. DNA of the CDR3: TGTGCCAGCGGAGACGACAGTCGCATTCAGTACTTC. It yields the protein CASGDDSRIQYF.

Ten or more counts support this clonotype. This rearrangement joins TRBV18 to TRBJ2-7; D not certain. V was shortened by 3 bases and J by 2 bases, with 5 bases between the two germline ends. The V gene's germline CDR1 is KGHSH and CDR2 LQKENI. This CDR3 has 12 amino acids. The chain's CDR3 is CASSPPTYEQYF. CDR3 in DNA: TGTGCCAGCTCACCCCCCACCTACGAGCAGTACTTC.

The DNA for the CDR3 is TGTGCCAGTACAAGAGGGCAGGTCGACAATCAGCCCCAGCATTTT. Translation gives CASTRGQVDNQPQHF. This chain joins TRBV6-2 or TRBV6-3 and TRBJ1-5; D remains unclear. With 9 bases removed from V and 3 bases from J, the gap between germline ends came to 18 bases. This CDR3 is 15 amino acids long. CDR1 and CDR2 from the germline V gene are MNHEY and SVGEGT.

The CDR3 DNA reads as TGTGCCAGCAGTTACGGGCGGGGGGTCGGCGGTGAGCAGTTCTTC. Translation gives CASSYGRGVGGEQFF. V and J are TRBV6-6 and TRBJ2-1, with 8 bases lining up with TRBD2. The germline gives CDR1 MNHNY, CDR2 SVGAGI (reference sequence). This CDR3 comprises 15 residues. J gave up 9 bases and V 2 bases, and 9 bases lay outside the gene matches.

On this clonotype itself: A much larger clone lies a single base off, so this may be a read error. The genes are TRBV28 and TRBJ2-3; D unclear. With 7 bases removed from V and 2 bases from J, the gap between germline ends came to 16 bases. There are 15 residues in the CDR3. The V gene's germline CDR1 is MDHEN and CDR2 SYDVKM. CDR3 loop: CASTPGHVLTDTQYF. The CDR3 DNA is TGTGCCAGCACCCCTGGGCACGTGCTCACAGATACGCAGTATTTT.

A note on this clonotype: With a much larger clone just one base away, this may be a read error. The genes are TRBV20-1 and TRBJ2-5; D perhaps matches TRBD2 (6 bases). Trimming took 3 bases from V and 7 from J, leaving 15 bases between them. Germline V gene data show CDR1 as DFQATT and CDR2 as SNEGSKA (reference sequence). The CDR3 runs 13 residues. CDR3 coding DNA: TGCAGTGCTAGGACGGGCGGGATGGGGACCCAGTACTTC. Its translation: CSARTGGMGTQYF.

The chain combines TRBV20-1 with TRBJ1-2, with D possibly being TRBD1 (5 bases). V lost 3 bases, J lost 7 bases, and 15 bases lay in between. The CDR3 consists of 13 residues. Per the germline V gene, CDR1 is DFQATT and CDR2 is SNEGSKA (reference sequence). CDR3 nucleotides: TGCAGTGCTAGGAGCAGGGAGAACGGTGGCTACACCTTC. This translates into CSARSRENGGYTF.

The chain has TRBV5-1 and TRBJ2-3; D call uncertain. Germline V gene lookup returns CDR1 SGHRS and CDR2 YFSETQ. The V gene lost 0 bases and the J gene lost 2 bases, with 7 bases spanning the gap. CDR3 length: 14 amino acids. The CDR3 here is CASSLEAPTDTQYF. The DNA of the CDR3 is TGCGCCAGCAGCTTGGAAGCTCCCACAGATACGCAGTATTTT.

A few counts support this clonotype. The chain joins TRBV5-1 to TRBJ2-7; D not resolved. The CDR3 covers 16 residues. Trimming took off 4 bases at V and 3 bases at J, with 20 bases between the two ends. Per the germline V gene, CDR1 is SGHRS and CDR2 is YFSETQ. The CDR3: CASSLNAGRTYYEQYF. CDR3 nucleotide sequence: TGCGCCAGCAGCCTCAACGCCGGACGAACCTACTACGAGCAGTACTTC.

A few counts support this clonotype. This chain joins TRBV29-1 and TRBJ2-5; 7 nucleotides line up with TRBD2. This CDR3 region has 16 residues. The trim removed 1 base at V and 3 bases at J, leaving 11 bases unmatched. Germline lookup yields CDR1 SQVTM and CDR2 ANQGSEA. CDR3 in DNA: TGCAGCGTTGAAGGCTGGGTAGTGGGGAGGGAAGAGACCCAGTACTTC. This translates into CSVEGWVVGREETQYF.